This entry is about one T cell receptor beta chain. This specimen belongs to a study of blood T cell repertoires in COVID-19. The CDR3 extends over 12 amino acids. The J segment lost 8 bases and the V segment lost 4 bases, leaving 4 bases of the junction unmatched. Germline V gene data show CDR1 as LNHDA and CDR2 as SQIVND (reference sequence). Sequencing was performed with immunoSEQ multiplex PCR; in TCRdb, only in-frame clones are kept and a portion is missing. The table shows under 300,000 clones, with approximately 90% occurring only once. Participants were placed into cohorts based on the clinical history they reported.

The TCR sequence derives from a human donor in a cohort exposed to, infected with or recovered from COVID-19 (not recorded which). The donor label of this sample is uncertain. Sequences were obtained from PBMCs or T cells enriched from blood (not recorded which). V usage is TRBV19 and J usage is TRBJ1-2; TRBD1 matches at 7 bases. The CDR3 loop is CASSTGTDGYTF. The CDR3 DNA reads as TGTGCCAGTAGTACAGGGACAGACGGCTACACCTTC.